Presented here are 26 T cell receptor beta chains from one specimen sequenced in a study of T cells in Graves' hyperthyroidism and ophthalmopathy. Authors of the study amplified TCR beta CDR3 regions from RNA transcripts. A first-round RT-PCR of the TCR CDR3 used the HTBI primer set. TCRdb ran MiXCR on the multiplex PCR reads and lists one entry per CDR3 protein. Of about 350,000 distinct CDR3 sequences listed, around 13% are singletons. Sequenced input: blood. These receptors originate from a woman between 25 and 40 years old with Graves' hyperthyroidism.

This clonotype was seen more than once but under ten times. The J gene is TRBJ2-7, the V gene TRBV7-2, with 9 bases that match TRBD1. V shed 5 bases, J shed 4 bases, and the junction held 9 bases outside the gene matches. This CDR3 has 15 amino acids. Germline V gives CDR1 SGHTA, CDR2 FQGNSA. The CDR3 DNA is TGTGCCAGCAGCCTCGGCCGGGACAGGGCTTACGAGCAGTACTTC. Protein product: CASSLGRDRAYEQYF.

This clonotype was found many times. The chain carries TRBV6-1 and TRBJ2-5; D possibly corresponds to TRBD2 (7 bases). The CDR3 totals 17 residues. Germline V gene sequence: CDR1 MNHNS, CDR2 SASEGT. Trimming took off 10 bases at V and 2 bases at J, with 26 bases between the two ends. CDR3: CAKRGAREVLRQETQYF. DNA of the CDR3: TGTGCCAAACGGGGGGCCAGGGAAGTTCTAAGACAAGAGACCCAGTACTTC.

This clonotype was seen ten or more times. The rearrangement joins TRBV6-1 to TRBJ1-6; tentative D call: TRBD1 (6 bases). Germline V gene sequence: CDR1 MNHNS, CDR2 SASEGT. Deletions cut 2 bases from V and 9 bases from J, with 11 bases between. This CDR3 spans 14 amino acids. The CDR3 DNA reads TGTGCCAGCAGTGAAACAGGGACTAGTTCACCCCTCCACTTT. Translation gives CASSETGTSSPLHF.

The chain couples TRBV29-1 to TRBJ2-2; 7 nucleotides line up with TRBD1. The CDR3 sequence is 13 residues long. J was trimmed by 5 bases and V by 2 bases; bases with no gene match: 2. Germline V gene data show CDR1 as SQVTM and CDR2 as ANQGSEA. The DNA for the CDR3 is TGCAGCGTTGAAACAGGGGAAACCGGGGAGCTGTTTTTT. Protein product: CSVETGETGELFF.

This clonotype was seen more than once but under ten times. No conserved phenylalanine or tryptophan is present at the end of the CDR3, so a read error is the likely explanation. The rearrangement links TRBV7-9 to TRBJ2-1, with TRBD2 matching 9 bases. Unmatched junction bases numbered 6, after V lost 5 bases and J lost 4 bases. This CDR3 is built from 15 residues. Germline V CDR1 and CDR2: SEHNR, FQNEAQ (reference sequence). The CDR3 loop reads CASSPSSGRYNEQFS. The DNA for the CDR3 is TGTGCCAGCAGCCCCTCGAGCGGGAGGTACAATGAGCAGTTCTCC.

There are many counts of this clonotype. The chain carries TRBV12-3 or TRBV12-4 and TRBJ2-3; TRBD2 aligns across 10 bases. The CDR3 length is 18 residues. Unmatched junction bases numbered 10, after V lost 0 bases and J lost 4 bases. CDR3 DNA sequence: TGTGCCAGCAGTTTAGCCCTCTTCCTAGCGGGAGCAGCAGATACGCAGTATTTT. It encodes CASSLALFLAGAADTQYF.

The V call is TRBV7-9, the J call TRBJ1-6; 8 nucleotides match TRBD1. Germline trimming cut 4 bases from V and 10 bases from J; bases unmatched to any gene: 3. There are 13 residues in the CDR3. The V gene's germline CDR1 is SEHNR and CDR2 FQNEAQ (reference sequence). The DNA for the CDR3 is TGTGCCAGCAGCTCACAGGGGGAATCACCCCTCCACTTT. This translates into CASSSQGESPLHF.

About this clonotype: This clone may be a read error of a much larger clone one base away. This likely comes from a read error, as the CDR3 has no conserved phenylalanine or tryptophan at its end. The chain couples TRBV7-2 to TRBJ2-2; no definite D call. CDR1 is SGHTA, CDR2 FQGNSA, per germline. This CDR3 contains 13 residues. Trimming took 0 bases from V and 8 from J, leaving 7 bases between them. CDR3 sequence: CASSLALAGELFL. In DNA form, the CDR3 reads TGTGCCAGCAGCTTAGCGCTTGCTGGGGAGCTGTTTCTT.

The chain has TRBV29-1 and TRBJ2-2; 8 nucleotides line up with TRBD2. This CDR3 has 14 amino acids. Germline V gene sequence: CDR1 SQVTM, CDR2 ANQGSEA. J gave up 6 bases and V 4 bases, and 7 bases lay outside the gene matches. The CDR3 DNA is TGCAGCGTTGTGCTACTAGCGGTCCCCGGGGAGCTGTTTTTT. Its translation is CSVVLLAVPGELFF.

The V call is TRBV4-1, the J call TRBJ2-3; a weak D match, TRBD2 (6 bases). With 1 base removed from V and 6 bases from J, the gap between germline ends came to 17 bases. Germline V gene data show CDR1 as MGHRA and CDR2 as YSYEKL. The CDR3 extends over 16 amino acids. Written as DNA, the CDR3 is TGCGCCAGCAGCCAAGTGAGCCTAGCGTCATCGGATACGCAGTATTTT. Amino acid sequence: CASSQVSLASSDTQYF.

A word on this clonotype: A much larger clone sits a single nucleotide away, making a read error possible. The chain employs TRBV24-1 and TRBJ1-4, with a tentative D call TRBD1 (6 bases). Germline CDR1 and CDR2: KGHDR and SFDVKD. The CDR3 sequence is 15 residues long. In DNA form, the CDR3 reads TGTGCCACCAGTGATTCAGCCTCTGGGGGCGAAAGACTGTTTTTT. It yields the protein CATSDSASGGERLFF.

In its sample, this clonotype was seen many times. The V and J genes are TRBV12-3 or TRBV12-4 and TRBJ1-5; a weak D match, TRBD1 (6 bases). The CDR3 extends over 14 amino acids. Trimming took off 7 bases at V and 6 bases at J, with 16 bases between the two ends. The CDR3 sequence: CASNPTGLRQPQHF. The CDR3 DNA reads TGTGCCAGCAATCCAACAGGGCTCCGTCAGCCCCAGCATTTT.

J is TRBJ2-1 and V is TRBV29-1; no clear D. CDR3 length equals 13 residues. V was cut by 1 base and J by 4 bases, with 8 bases left in between. Germline CDR1 reads SQVTM; CDR2 reads ANQGSEA. The CDR3 protein is CSVEGVLYNEQFF. The DNA for the CDR3 is TGCAGCGTTGAAGGGGTCCTTTACAATGAGCAGTTCTTC.

This chain joins TRBV7-6 and TRBJ1-4; D gene ambiguous. The germline V and J ends were trimmed by 8 bases and 7 bases, with 17 bases remaining between them. CDR1 is SGHVS and CDR2 is FNYEAQ in the germline V gene. The CDR3 is 14 amino acids. The DNA for the CDR3 is TGTGCCAGCCGCGATTCAGCATCAGGTGAAAAACTGTTTTTT. Translated: CASRDSASGEKLFF.

Comments on this clonotype: A much larger clone lies one base from this, so it may be a read error. The gene calls are TRBV7-9 and TRBJ2-3; the match to TRBD2 covers 8 bases. CDR1 and CDR2 from the germline V gene are SEHNR and FQNEAQ (reference sequence). The CDR3 is 15 amino acids. The CDR3 coding sequence is TGTACCAGCAGGGCAGCGGGAGATTCTTGGGATACGCAGTATTTT. Translated, it gives CTSRAAGDSWDTQYF.

To note about this clonotype: A read error may explain this, as a much larger clone is one base away. The CDR3 protein is CASRNRDHSYNEQLF. CDR3 DNA: TGTGCCAGCAGAAACAGGGACCATTCCTACAATGAGCAGCTCTTC. This chain connects TRBV12-3 or TRBV12-4 to TRBJ2-1, with TRBD1 as a possible D gene (6 bases). This CDR3 region has 15 residues.

The rearrangement joins TRBV7-6 to TRBJ2-2; weak D call: TRBD1 (6 bases). V lost 5 bases and J lost 1, with 14 bases in between. The CDR3 is 16 amino acids. In germline, CDR1 is SGHVS, CDR2 FNYEAQ. CDR3 DNA sequence: TGTGCCAGCAGCCGTAGCCAGGGACAGAACACCGGGGAGCTGTTTTTT. As protein: CASSRSQGQNTGELFF.

The sample holds many counts of this clonotype. V is TRBV20-1 and J is TRBJ1-5, with D perhaps matching TRBD1 (5 bases). Germline CDR1 reads DFQATT; CDR2 reads SNEGSKA (reference sequence). CDR3 length: 16 residues. The V and J ends lost 5 bases and 1 base respectively, with 18 bases between them. CDR3 nucleotides: TGCAGTGCTGTAAAACCCAGGGTTTTCAGCAATCAGCCCCAGCATTTT. Protein product: CSAVKPRVFSNQPQHF.

The chain combines TRBV11-2 with TRBJ2-1; D may be TRBD2 (6 bases). V gave up 1 base and J gave up 0 bases, with 16 bases separating them. This CDR3 is 18 amino acids long. Germline CDR1 and CDR2: SGHAT and FQNNGV. CDR3 DNA sequence: TGTGCCAGCAGCTTAGCCCGGGACTGGCAGAGCTCCTACAATGAGCAGTTCTTC. Its protein is CASSLARDWQSSYNEQFF.

This clonotype has ten or more counts. J is TRBJ2-1 and V is TRBV7-6; a weak D match, TRBD2 (6 bases). This CDR3 region has 15 residues. V was trimmed by 5 bases and J by 8 bases, leaving 19 bases between them. In germline, CDR1 is SGHVS, CDR2 FNYEAQ. The DNA of the CDR3 is TGTGCCAGCAGCCCAGGTGGAGGGAGGTTATATGAGCAGTTCTTC. Translation: CASSPGGGRLYEQFF.

This clonotype has only a few counts. The chain has TRBV4-1 and TRBJ2-4; D is unclear. Between the trimmed V and J ends, which lost 0 bases and 5 bases, there was a span of 5 bases. Germline values: CDR1 MGHRA, CDR2 YSYEKL. The CDR3 has 13 amino acids. The CDR3: CASSQERENIQYF. The DNA for the CDR3 is TGCGCCAGCAGCCAAGAACGGGAAAACATTCAGTACTTC.

This clonotype occurred many times. The chain has TRBV5-5 and TRBJ2-3; 14 bases match TRBD2. V was clipped by 4 bases and J by 3 bases; unmatched bases: 4. The CDR3 contains 16 residues. Germline V gene lookup returns CDR1 SGHKS and CDR2 YYEKEE (reference sequence). CDR3 loop: CASSTGTSGSTDTQYF. As DNA, the CDR3 is TGTGCCAGCAGCACAGGGACTAGCGGGAGTACAGATACGCAGTATTTT.

The sample holds a few counts of this clonotype. The rearrangement uses TRBV7-8 and TRBJ1-6, with TRBD1 matching over 10 bases. Trimming removed 4 bases from V and 9 bases from J; junction bases left unmatched: 3. The CDR3 has 14 amino acids. CDR1 is SGHVS, CDR2 FQNEAQ, per germline. This CDR3 is CASSWTGGGSPLHF. DNA for the CDR3: TGTGCCAGCAGCTGGACAGGGGGTGGTTCACCCCTCCACTTT. Supplemented by reference TRBV7-8 and TRBJ1-6, the full variable domain reads GAGVSQSPRYKVAKRGQDVALRCDPISGHVSLFWYQQALGQGPEFLTYFQNEAQLDKSGLPSDRFFAERPEGSVSTLKIQRTQQEDSAVYLCASSWTGGGSPLHFGNGTRLTVT.

The chain links TRBV19 to TRBJ2-1; D ambiguous. Germline V gene lookup returns CDR1 LNHDA and CDR2 SQIVND (reference sequence). The ends were cut back, 9 bases at V and 0 bases at J, with 15 bases in the middle. The CDR3 has 15 residues. The CDR3 loop reads CASSESLSSYNEQFF. Written as DNA, the CDR3 is TGTGCCAGCTCAGAGTCCCTTAGCTCCTACAATGAGCAGTTCTTC.

Ten or more counts support this clonotype. The chain joins TRBV24-1 to TRBJ2-7; unclear D gene. The length of the CDR3 is 14 residues. Germline-derived CDR1 and CDR2 are KGHDR and SFDVKD. Trimming removed 0 bases at V and 6 bases at J, with 11 bases between. The CDR3 loop is CATSDLGERGEQYF. CDR3 nucleotide sequence: TGTGCCACCAGTGATTTGGGGGAAAGAGGCGAGCAGTACTTC.

V usage is TRBV27 and J usage is TRBJ2-1; 8 bases are a match to TRBD2. The J segment lost 4 bases and the V segment lost 1 base, leaving 3 bases of the junction unmatched. The CDR3 loop spans 15 amino acids. CDR1 and CDR2 from the germline V gene are MNHEY and SMNVEV (reference sequence). The CDR3: CASSLLSGRYNEQFF. The DNA of the CDR3 is TGTGCCAGCAGTTTATTAAGCGGGAGATACAATGAGCAGTTCTTC.